One TCR beta chain is described in this entry. The source of the sample is a study of cytomegalovirus exposure and HLA in healthy donors. The donors gave bone marrow, and they were healthy. In the PCR, 60 Vbeta and 13 Jbeta primers were used. Repertoires were generated with immunoSEQ multiplex PCR, while TCRdb's copy carries only in-frame clones and drops some. The sample has around 190,000 clones; 60% to 80% are singletons. The CDR3 is 13 amino acids. Germline V gives CDR1 SNHLY, CDR2 FYNNEI. The sequencing input was PBMCs. The chain links TRBV2 to TRBJ2-2, with a weak D call TRBD2 (5 bases). The TCR sequence derives from a woman aged 30 to 39 in good health and CMV-seropositive. This CDR3 is CATRGVDAGELFF. The CDR3 DNA reads TGTGCTACTCGGGGTGTTGACGCCGGGGAGCTGTTTTTT.